This T cell receptor beta chain was sequenced during a study of T-cell memory formation after mild COVID-19. The CDR3 consists of 15 residues. Trimming took 4 bases from V and 4 from J; bases not matched to a gene: 8. Germline-derived CDR1 and CDR2 are SGHRS and YFSETQ. A single record per CDR3 protein comes from TCRdb applying MiXCR to the 5' RACE reads. Here the sample spans about 350,000 distinct CDR3 sequences, 12% to 15% being singletons. The source is a man between 18 and 29 years old who had mild COVID-19 (a few samples of this study predate the infection). Cell type and time point are not known. Sequenced input: PBMCs or a T cell subset sorted from them (not recorded which). The chain combines TRBV5-1 with TRBJ1-1; 9 bases align to TRBD1. In nucleotides, the CDR3 is TGCGCCAGCAGCCTGATACAGGGGGCCGGCACTGAAGCTTTCTTT. It encodes CASSLIQGAGTEAFF.